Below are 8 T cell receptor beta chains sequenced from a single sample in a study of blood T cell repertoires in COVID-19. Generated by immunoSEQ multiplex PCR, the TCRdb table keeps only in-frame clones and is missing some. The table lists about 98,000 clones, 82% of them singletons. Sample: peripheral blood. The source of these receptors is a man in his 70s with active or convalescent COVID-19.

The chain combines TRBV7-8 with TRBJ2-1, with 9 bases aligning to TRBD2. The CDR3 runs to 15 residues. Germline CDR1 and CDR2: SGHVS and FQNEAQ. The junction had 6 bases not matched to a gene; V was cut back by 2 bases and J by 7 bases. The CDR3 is CASSLTSGFFNEQFF. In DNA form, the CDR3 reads TGTGCCAGCAGCTTAACTAGCGGGTTTTTTAATGAGCAGTTCTTC.

This CDR3 reads CASSYSGNTYEQYF. CDR3 nucleotides: TGTGCCAGCAGTTACTCGGGCAATACCTACGAGCAGTACTTC. The chain employs TRBV6-5 and TRBJ2-7; D is unresolved. Germline V gene sequence: CDR1 MNHEY, CDR2 SVGAGI. This CDR3 has 14 residues. V dropped 0 bases and J dropped 2 bases, with 8 bases sitting between them.

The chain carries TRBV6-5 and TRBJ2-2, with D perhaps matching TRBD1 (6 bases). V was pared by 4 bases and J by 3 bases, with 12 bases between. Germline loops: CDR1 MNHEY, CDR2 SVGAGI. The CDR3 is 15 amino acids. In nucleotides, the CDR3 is TGTGCCAGCAGTTCTTACAGGGATTACACCGGGGAGCTGTTTTTT. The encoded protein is CASSSYRDYTGELFF.

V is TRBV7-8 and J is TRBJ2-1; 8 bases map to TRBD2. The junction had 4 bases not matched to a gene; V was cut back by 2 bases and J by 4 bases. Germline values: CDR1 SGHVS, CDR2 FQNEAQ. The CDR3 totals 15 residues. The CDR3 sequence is CASSLRLASYNEQFF. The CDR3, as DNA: TGTGCCAGCAGCTTACGACTAGCGTCTTACAATGAGCAGTTCTTC. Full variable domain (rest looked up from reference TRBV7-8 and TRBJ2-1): GAGVSQSPRYKVAKRGQDVALRCDPISGHVSLFWYQQALGQGPEFLTYFQNEAQLDKSGLPSDRFFAERPEGSVSTLKIQRTQQEDSAVYLCASSLRLASYNEQFFGPGTRLTVL.

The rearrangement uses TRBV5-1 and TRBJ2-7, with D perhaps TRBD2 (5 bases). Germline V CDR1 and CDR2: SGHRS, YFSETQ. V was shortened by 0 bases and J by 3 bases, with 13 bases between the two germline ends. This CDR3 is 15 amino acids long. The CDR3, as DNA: TGCGCCAGCAGCTTGGAGGGTGGAGGAGACTACGAGCAGTACTTC. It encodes CASSLEGGGDYEQYF.

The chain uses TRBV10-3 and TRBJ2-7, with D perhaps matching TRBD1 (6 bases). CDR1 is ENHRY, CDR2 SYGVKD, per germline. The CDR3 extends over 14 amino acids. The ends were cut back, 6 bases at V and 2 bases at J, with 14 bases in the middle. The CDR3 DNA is TGTGCCATCAGCCCTCGGACAGAAGCCTACGAGCAGTACTTC. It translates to CAISPRTEAYEQYF.

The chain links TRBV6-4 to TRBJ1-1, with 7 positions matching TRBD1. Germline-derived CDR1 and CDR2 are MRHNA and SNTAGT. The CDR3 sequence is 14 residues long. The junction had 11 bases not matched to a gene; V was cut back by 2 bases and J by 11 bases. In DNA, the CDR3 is TGTGCCAGCAGTGACCCGACCCGGGACAGTGTGGCTTTCTTT. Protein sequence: CASSDPTRDSVAFF.

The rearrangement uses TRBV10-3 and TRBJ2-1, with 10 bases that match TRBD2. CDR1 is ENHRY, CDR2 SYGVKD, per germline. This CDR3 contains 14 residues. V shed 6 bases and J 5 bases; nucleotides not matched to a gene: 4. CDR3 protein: CAIRSGGVDNEQFF. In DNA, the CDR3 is TGTGCCATCAGAAGCGGGGGGGTAGACAATGAGCAGTTCTTC.